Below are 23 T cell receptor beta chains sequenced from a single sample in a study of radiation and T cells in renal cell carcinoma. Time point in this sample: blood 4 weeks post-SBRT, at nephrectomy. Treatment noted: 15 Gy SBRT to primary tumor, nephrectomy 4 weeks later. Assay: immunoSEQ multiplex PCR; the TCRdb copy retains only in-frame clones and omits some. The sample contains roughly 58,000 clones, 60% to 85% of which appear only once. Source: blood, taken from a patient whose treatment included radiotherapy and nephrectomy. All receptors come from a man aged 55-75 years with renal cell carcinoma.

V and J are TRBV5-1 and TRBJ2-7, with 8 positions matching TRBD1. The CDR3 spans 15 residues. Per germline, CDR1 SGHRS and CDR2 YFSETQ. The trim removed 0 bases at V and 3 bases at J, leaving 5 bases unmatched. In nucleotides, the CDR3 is TGCGCCAGCAGCTTGGGGACAGGGCCCGGCTACGAGCAGTACTTC. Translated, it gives CASSLGTGPGYEQYF.

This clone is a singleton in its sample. The CDR3 DNA sequence: TGTGCCAGCAGCTCACTAGCGGGGGATCTCACTGAGCAGTACTTC. This encodes CASSSLAGDLTEQYF. V usage is TRBV5-4 and J usage is TRBJ2-7; TRBD2 aligns across 11 bases. Trimming took 3 bases from V and 7 from J; bases not matched to a gene: 9. The CDR3 has 15 amino acids. Germline lookup yields CDR1 SGHNT and CDR2 YYREEE (reference sequence).

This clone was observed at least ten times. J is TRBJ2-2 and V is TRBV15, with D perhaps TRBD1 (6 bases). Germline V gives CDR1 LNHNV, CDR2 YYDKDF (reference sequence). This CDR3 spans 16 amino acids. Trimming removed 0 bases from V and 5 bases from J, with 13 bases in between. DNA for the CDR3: TGTGCCACCAGCAGAGATTGGGACACAGGGACCGGGGAGCTGTTTTTT. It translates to CATSRDWDTGTGELFF.

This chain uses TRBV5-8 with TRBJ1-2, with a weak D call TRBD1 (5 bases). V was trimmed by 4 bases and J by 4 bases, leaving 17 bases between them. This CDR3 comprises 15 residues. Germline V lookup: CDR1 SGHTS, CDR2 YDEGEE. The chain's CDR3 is CASSGHRGYGYGYTF. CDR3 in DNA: TGTGCCAGCAGCGGACACAGAGGTTACGGCTATGGCTACACCTTC.

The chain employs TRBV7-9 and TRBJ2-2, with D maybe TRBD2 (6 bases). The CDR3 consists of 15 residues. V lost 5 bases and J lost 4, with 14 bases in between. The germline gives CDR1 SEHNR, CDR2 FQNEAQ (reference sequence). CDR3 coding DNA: TGTGCCAGCAGCCCCCGGGACTTCCCCACCGGGGAGCTGTTTTTT. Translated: CASSPRDFPTGELFF. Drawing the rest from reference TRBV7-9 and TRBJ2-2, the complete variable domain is DTGVSQNPRHKITKRGQNVTFRCDPISEHNRLYWYRQTLGQGPEFLTYFQNEAQLEKSRLLSDRFSAERPKGSFSTLEIQRTEQGDSAMYLCASSPRDFPTGELFFGEGSRLTVL.

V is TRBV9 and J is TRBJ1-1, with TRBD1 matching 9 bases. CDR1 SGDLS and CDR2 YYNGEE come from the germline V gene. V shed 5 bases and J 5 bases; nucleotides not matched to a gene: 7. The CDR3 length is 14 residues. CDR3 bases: TGTGCCAGCAGTCCGGACAGGGGTATAACTGAAGCTTTCTTT. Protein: CASSPDRGITEAFF. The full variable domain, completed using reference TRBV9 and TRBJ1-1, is DSGVTQTPKHLITATGQRVTLRCSPRSGDLSVYWYQQSLDQGLQFLIQYYNGEERAKGNILERFSAQQFPDLHSELNLSSLELGDSALYFCASSPDRGITEAFFGQGTRLTVV.

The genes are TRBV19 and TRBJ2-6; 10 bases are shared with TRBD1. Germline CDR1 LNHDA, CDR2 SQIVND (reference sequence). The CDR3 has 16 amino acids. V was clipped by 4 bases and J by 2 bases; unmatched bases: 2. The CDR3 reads CASSTGTGAGANVLTF. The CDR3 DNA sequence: TGTGCCAGTAGTACTGGGACAGGGGCTGGGGCCAACGTCCTGACTTTC.

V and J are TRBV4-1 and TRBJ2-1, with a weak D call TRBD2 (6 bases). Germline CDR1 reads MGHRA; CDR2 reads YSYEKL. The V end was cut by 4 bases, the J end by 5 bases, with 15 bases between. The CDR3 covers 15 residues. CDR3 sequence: CASSLGGALDNEQFF. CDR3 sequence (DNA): TGCGCCAGCAGCCTCGGAGGGGCCTTGGACAATGAGCAGTTCTTC.

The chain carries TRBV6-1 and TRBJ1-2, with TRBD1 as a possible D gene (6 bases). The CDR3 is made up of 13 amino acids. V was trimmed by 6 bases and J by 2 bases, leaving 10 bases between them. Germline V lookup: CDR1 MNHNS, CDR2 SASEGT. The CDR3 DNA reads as TGTGCCAGCAGGGGGGACATCAACTATGGCTACACCTTC. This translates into CASRGDINYGYTF.

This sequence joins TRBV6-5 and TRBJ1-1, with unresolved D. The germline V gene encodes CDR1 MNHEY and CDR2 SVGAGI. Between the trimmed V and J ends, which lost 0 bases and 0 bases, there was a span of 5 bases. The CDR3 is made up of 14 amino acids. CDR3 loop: CASSYSSVNTEAFF. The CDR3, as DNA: TGTGCCAGCAGTTACTCTTCGGTGAACACTGAAGCTTTCTTT.

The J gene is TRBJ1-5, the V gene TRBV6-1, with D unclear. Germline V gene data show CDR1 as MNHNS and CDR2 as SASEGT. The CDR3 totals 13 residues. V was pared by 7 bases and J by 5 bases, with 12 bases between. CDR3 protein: CASTPRWDQPQHF. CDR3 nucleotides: TGTGCCAGCACCCCCAGGTGGGATCAGCCCCAGCATTTT.

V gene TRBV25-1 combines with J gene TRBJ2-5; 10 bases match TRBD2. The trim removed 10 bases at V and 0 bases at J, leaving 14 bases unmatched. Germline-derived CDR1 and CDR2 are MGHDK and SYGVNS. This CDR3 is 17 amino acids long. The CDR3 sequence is CATPGGPAGGYQETQYF. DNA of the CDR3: TGTGCCACCCCGGGGGGACCAGCGGGAGGGTACCAAGAGACCCAGTACTTC.

The CDR3 DNA reads TGTGCCAGCAGCCCCCGACTAGCGGGGGGGCGGGATACGCAGTATTTT. Translating gives CASSPRLAGGRDTQYF. The genes are TRBV13 and TRBJ2-3; 14 positions agree with TRBD2. V lost 5 bases and J lost 6; bases outside the gene matches: 7. The CDR3 consists of 16 residues. Germline V gives CDR1 PRHDT, CDR2 FYEKMQ (reference sequence).

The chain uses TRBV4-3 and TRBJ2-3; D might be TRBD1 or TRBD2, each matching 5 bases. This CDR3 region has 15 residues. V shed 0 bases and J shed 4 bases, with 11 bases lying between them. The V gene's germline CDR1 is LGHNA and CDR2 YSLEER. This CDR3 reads CASSQEWQGPDTQYF. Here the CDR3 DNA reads TGCGCCAGCAGCCAAGAATGGCAGGGACCAGATACGCAGTATTTT.

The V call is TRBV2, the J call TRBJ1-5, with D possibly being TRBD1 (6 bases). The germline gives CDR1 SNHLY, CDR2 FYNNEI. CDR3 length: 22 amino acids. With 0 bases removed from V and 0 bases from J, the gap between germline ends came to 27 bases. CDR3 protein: CASSEARGRDARAIYSNQPQHF. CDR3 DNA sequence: TGTGCCAGCAGTGAAGCCAGGGGAAGGGACGCGAGGGCTATATATAGCAATCAGCCCCAGCATTTT.

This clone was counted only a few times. CDR3 sequence (DNA): TGTGCCAGCGCCGGGACGGAGGGCTCTAGCTCCTACGAGCAGTACTTC. The encoded protein is CASAGTEGSSSYEQYF. This sequence joins TRBV18 and TRBJ2-7; D is possibly TRBD2 (6 bases). CDR3 length: 16 residues. V was cut by 8 bases and J by 0 bases, with 20 bases left in between. The germline CDR1 and CDR2 sequences are KGHSH and LQKENI. The full variable domain, with the rest looked up from reference TRBV18 and TRBJ2-7, is NAGVMQNPRHLVRRRGQEARLRCSPMKGHSHVYWYRQLPEEGLKFMVYLQKENIIDESGMPKERFSAEFPKEGPSILRIQQVVRGDSAAYFCASAGTEGSSSYEQYFGPGTRLTVT.

The CDR3 nucleotides are TGTGCCAGCAGCTATATGGTTCCCGCCAGGCACACTCTCGCCGAGCAGTACGTC. Amino acids: CASSYMVPARHTLAEQYV. The chain recombines TRBV7-4 with TRBJ2-7; no reliable D call. Germline V lookup: CDR1 SGHVT, CDR2 SQSDAQ. The germline V and J ends were trimmed by 4 bases and 6 bases, with 28 bases remaining between them. The CDR3 contains 18 residues.

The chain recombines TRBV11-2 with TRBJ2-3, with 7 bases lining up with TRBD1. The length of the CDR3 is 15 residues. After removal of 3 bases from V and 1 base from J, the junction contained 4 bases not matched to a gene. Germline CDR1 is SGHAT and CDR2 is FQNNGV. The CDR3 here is CASSFKGGRTDTQYF. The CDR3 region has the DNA TGTGCCAGCAGCTTTAAAGGGGGCCGCACAGATACGCAGTATTTT.

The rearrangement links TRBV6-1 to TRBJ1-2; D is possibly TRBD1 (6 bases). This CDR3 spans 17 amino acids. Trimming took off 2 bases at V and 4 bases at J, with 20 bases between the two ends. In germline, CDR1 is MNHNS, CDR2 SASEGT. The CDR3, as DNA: TGTGCCAGCAGTGAATCCGCTTTGGGAGAGGGGGGCTATGGCTACACCTTC. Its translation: CASSESALGEGGYGYTF.

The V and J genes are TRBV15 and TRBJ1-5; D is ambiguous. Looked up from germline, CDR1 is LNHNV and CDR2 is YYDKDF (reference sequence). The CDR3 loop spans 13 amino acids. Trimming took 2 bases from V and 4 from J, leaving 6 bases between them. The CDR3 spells CATSRTGNQPQHF. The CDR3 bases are TGTGCCACCAGCAGAACGGGGAATCAGCCCCAGCATTTT.

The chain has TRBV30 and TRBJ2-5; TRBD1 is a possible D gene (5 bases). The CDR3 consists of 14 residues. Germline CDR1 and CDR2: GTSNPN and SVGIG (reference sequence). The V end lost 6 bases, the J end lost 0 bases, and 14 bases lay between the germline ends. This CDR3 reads CACFGQGNQETQYF. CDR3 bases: TGTGCCTGTTTTGGGCAGGGAAACCAAGAGACCCAGTACTTC.

The CDR3 sequence is CASKGEETGSYEQYF. The CDR3 DNA follows: TGCGCCAGCAAAGGGGAGGAGACAGGATCCTACGAGCAGTACTTC. The chain joins TRBV10-2 to TRBJ2-7; D is possibly TRBD1 or TRBD2 (6 bases each). The V gene lost 7 bases and the J gene lost 1 base, with 17 bases spanning the gap. The CDR3 is 15 residues long. Per germline, CDR1 WSHSY and CDR2 SAAADI.

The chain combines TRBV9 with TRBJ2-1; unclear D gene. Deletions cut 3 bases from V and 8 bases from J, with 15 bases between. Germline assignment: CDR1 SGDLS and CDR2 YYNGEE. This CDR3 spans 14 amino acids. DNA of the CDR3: TGTGCCAGCAGCGGGAAAATATCCCTCGATGAGCAGTTCTTC. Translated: CASSGKISLDEQFF.